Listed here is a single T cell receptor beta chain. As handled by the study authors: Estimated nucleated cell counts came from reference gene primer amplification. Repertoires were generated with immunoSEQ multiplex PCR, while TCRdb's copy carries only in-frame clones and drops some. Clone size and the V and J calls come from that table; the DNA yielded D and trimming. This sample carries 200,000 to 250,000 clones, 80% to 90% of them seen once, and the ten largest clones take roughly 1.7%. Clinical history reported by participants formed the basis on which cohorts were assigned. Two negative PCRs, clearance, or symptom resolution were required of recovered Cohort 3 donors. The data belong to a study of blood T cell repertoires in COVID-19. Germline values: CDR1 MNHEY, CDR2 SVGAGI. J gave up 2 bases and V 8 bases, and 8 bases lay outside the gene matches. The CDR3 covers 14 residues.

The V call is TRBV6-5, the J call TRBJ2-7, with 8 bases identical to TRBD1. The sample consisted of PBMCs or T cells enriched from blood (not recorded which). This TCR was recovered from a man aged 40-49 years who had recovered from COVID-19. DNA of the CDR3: TGTGCCAGCGGACCGGGACAGGCAACCTACGAGCAGTACTTC. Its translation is CASGPGQATYEQYF.